Listed below are T cell receptor beta chains from one sample, sequenced in a study of cytomegalovirus exposure and HLA in healthy donors. Sequencing used immunoSEQ multiplex PCR; TCRdb keeps in-frame clones, though not all of them. The table shows about 190,000 clones, with approximately 81% occurring only once. The sequenced material came from PBMCs. These receptors were taken from a middle-aged man in good health and CMV-seronegative. Each CDR3 is given with its conserved first and last residue. The order of the fields is J gene, D gene, V gene, clone size, CDR3 DNA, CDR3 protein. A D gene is named only where the DNA matches it firmly. Where a row states a size, it is once, few, many or the class of an expanded clone; other rows omit it.

j_gene: TRBJ2-7
d_gene: TRBD2
v_gene: TRBV27
abundance: -
CDR3nt: TGTGCCAGCAGTTTCGCAGGGCGGGGGGGCCAGTCCGAGCAGTACTTC
CDR3aa: CASSFAGRGGQSEQYF

j_gene: TRBJ2-3
d_gene: -
v_gene: TRBV6-1
abundance: few
CDR3nt: TGTGCCAGCAGGGAACAGGGAGGGTCAGATACGCAGTATTTT
CDR3aa: CASREQGGSDTQYF

j_gene: TRBJ1-2
d_gene: -
v_gene: TRBV7-2
abundance: -
CDR3nt: TGTGCCAGCAGCTTTCAGGGAGGTAGAGCTAACTATGGCTACACCTTC
CDR3aa: CASSFQGGRANYGYTF

j_gene: TRBJ2-5
d_gene: TRBD1
v_gene: TRBV29-1
abundance: -
CDR3nt: TGCAGCGCACGGACAGGCCCCAAGACCCAGTACTTC
CDR3aa: CSARTGPKTQYF

j_gene: TRBJ2-7
d_gene: TRBD2
v_gene: TRBV6-5
abundance: once
CDR3nt: TGTGCCAGCAGTTACGGGGCTAGCGGGGGTGAGCAGTACTTC
CDR3aa: CASSYGASGGEQYF

j_gene: TRBJ2-5
d_gene: TRBD1
v_gene: TRBV15
abundance: -
CDR3nt: TGTGCCACCAGCAGTCTAACAGGGGCGAATCAAGAGACCCAGTACTTC
CDR3aa: CATSSLTGANQETQYF

j_gene: TRBJ2-1
d_gene: -
v_gene: TRBV13
abundance: -
CDR3nt: TGTGCCAGCAGCCCCAGTACAGGGAGAGGCAATGAGCAGTTCTTC
CDR3aa: CASSPSTGRGNEQFF

j_gene: TRBJ2-1
d_gene: TRBD2
v_gene: TRBV5-8
abundance: -
CDR3nt: TGTGCCAGCAGTTTAGGGAGCGGGGAAAGCAATGAGCAGTTCTTC
CDR3aa: CASSLGSGESNEQFF

j_gene: TRBJ2-7
d_gene: -
v_gene: TRBV5-6
abundance: -
CDR3nt: TGTGCCAGCAGCCGGGGGAGCAGTTCCTACGAGCAGTACTTC
CDR3aa: CASSRGSSSYEQYF

j_gene: TRBJ1-5
d_gene: TRBD1
v_gene: TRBV19
abundance: -
CDR3nt: TGTGCCAGTAGTGCCGGGACAGGGCATCAGCCCCAGCATTTT
CDR3aa: CASSAGTGHQPQHF

j_gene: TRBJ1-4
d_gene: -
v_gene: TRBV6-1
abundance: few
CDR3nt: TGTGCCAGCAGTGGAAGCCCTAATAATGAAAAACTGTTTTTT
CDR3aa: CASSGSPNNEKLFF

j_gene: TRBJ2-1
d_gene: TRBD2
v_gene: TRBV9
abundance: -
CDR3nt: TGTGCCAGCAGCGACGGGAGGGGAGGGCCCTTCACTGGGGAAAATGAGCAGTTCTTC
CDR3aa: CASSDGRGGPFTGENEQFF

j_gene: TRBJ1-5
d_gene: -
v_gene: TRBV7-2
abundance: -
CDR3nt: TGTGCCAGCAGCGCGGCGAGGGGGGGGAATCAGCCCCAGCATTTT
CDR3aa: CASSAARGGNQPQHF

j_gene: TRBJ1-4
d_gene: -
v_gene: TRBV25-1
abundance: -
CDR3nt: TGTGCCAGCAGTGAATTAAATGAAAAACTGTTTTTT
CDR3aa: CASSELNEKLFF

j_gene: TRBJ1-6
d_gene: TRBD1
v_gene: TRBV15
abundance: -
CDR3nt: TGTGCCACCAGCCGTTCGACAGGGGGCTACTCACCCCTCCACTTT
CDR3aa: CATSRSTGGYSPLHF

j_gene: TRBJ1-6
d_gene: -
v_gene: TRBV4-1
abundance: -
CDR3nt: TGCGCCAGCAGCCACCAGGGACGGGGGAATTCACCCCTCCACTTT
CDR3aa: CASSHQGRGNSPLHF

j_gene: TRBJ2-1
d_gene: TRBD2
v_gene: TRBV7-9
abundance: few
CDR3nt: TGTGCCAGCAGCAAACCTATCGGTTGGACTAGCGGTTACAATGAGCAGTTCTTC
CDR3aa: CASSKPIGWTSGYNEQFF

j_gene: TRBJ2-4
d_gene: -
v_gene: TRBV11-2
abundance: -
CDR3nt: TGTGCCAGCAGCCAACAGGGAGCCAAAAACATTCAGTACTTC
CDR3aa: CASSQQGAKNIQYF

j_gene: TRBJ1-3
d_gene: -
v_gene: TRBV4-1
abundance: -
CDR3nt: TGCGCCAGCAGCTACTTGGGGGGACACACCATATATTTT
CDR3aa: CASSYLGGHTIYF

j_gene: TRBJ2-5
d_gene: TRBD2
v_gene: TRBV2
abundance: -
CDR3nt: TGTGCCAGCAGTGATGGCGGGGGTCAAGAGACCCAGTACTTC
CDR3aa: CASSDGGGQETQYF

j_gene: TRBJ2-7
d_gene: TRBD1
v_gene: TRBV4-3
abundance: -
CDR3nt: TGCGCCAGCAGCCGTTCGGGACAGGGGAACCACGAGCAGTACTTC
CDR3aa: CASSRSGQGNHEQYF

j_gene: TRBJ2-1
d_gene: TRBD1
v_gene: TRBV7-6
abundance: -
CDR3nt: TGTGCCAGCAGCTTCCAGGGGGCGGATAACTACAATGAGCAGTTCTTC
CDR3aa: CASSFQGADNYNEQFF

j_gene: TRBJ1-5
d_gene: -
v_gene: TRBV12-5
abundance: -
CDR3nt: TGTGCTAGCGATCAGCCCCAGCATTTT
CDR3aa: CASDQPQHF

j_gene: TRBJ2-1
d_gene: -
v_gene: TRBV5-1
abundance: -
CDR3nt: TGCGCCAGCAGCTCCGAAGGGGGCTCCTACAATGAGCAGTTCTTC
CDR3aa: CASSSEGGSYNEQFF

j_gene: TRBJ1-2
d_gene: TRBD1
v_gene: TRBV6-5
abundance: -
CDR3nt: TGTGCCAGCAGTTTCACAGGGGGCAACTATGGCTACACCTTC
CDR3aa: CASSFTGGNYGYTF

j_gene: TRBJ1-5
d_gene: -
v_gene: TRBV19
abundance: few
CDR3nt: TGTGCCAGTAGGGGCGGGGGGGCGGGAAATCAGCCCCAGCATTTT
CDR3aa: CASRGGGAGNQPQHF

j_gene: TRBJ2-1
d_gene: TRBD1
v_gene: TRBV5-6
abundance: -
CDR3nt: TGTGCCAGCAGGAAGACCCCGGGACAGGGGTTCAAGGAGCAGTTCTTC
CDR3aa: CASRKTPGQGFKEQFF

j_gene: TRBJ1-6
d_gene: -
v_gene: TRBV2
abundance: -
CDR3nt: TGTGCCAGCAGTGAAAGGAGGGAGAATTCACCCCTCCACTTT
CDR3aa: CASSERRENSPLHF

j_gene: TRBJ2-3
d_gene: TRBD2
v_gene: TRBV30
abundance: -
CDR3nt: TGTGCCTGGACCCCAAAGACTAGCGGGGGGCTAAGCACAGATACGCAGTATTTT
CDR3aa: CAWTPKTSGGLSTDTQYF

j_gene: TRBJ2-7
d_gene: -
v_gene: TRBV5-6
abundance: few
CDR3nt: TGTGCCAGCACCCAAGCGGGCTACGAGCAGTACTTC
CDR3aa: CASTQAGYEQYF

j_gene: TRBJ2-4
d_gene: -
v_gene: TRBV2
abundance: -
CDR3nt: TGTGCCAGCAGTGAACTAGCCAAAAACATTCAGTACTTC
CDR3aa: CASSELAKNIQYF

j_gene: TRBJ2-1
d_gene: TRBD2
v_gene: TRBV4-3
abundance: -
CDR3nt: TGCGCCAGCAGCCAAGATCAAAGGCTAGGGGAGGGTGAGCAGTTCTTC
CDR3aa: CASSQDQRLGEGEQFF

j_gene: TRBJ2-7
d_gene: -
v_gene: TRBV18
abundance: -
CDR3nt: TGTGCCAGCTCGTCGGGACAAATGTATTACGAGCAGTACTTC
CDR3aa: CASSSGQMYYEQYF